This T cell receptor (beta chain) was captured in a study of T-cell memory formation after mild COVID-19. Germline values: CDR1 SGHTA, CDR2 FQGNSA. J gave up 15 bases and V 4 bases, and 9 bases lay outside the gene matches. The CDR3 is 13 residues long. TCRdb itself ran the 5' RACE reads through MiXCR, one entry per CDR3 protein. The sample contains about 270,000 distinct CDR3 sequences, 16% of which appear only once. This chain uses TRBV7-2 with TRBJ2-3; 11 nucleotides agree with TRBD1. The sequence was collected from a man aged 18 to 29 who had mild COVID-19 (a few samples of this study predate the infection). Cell type and time point are not known. The sequencing sample was made of PBMCs or a T cell subset sorted from them (not recorded which). CDR3 sequence (DNA): TGTGCCAGCAGCTCTCGCTCGGGACAGGGGGGTTATTTT. Its protein product is CASSSRSGQGGYF.